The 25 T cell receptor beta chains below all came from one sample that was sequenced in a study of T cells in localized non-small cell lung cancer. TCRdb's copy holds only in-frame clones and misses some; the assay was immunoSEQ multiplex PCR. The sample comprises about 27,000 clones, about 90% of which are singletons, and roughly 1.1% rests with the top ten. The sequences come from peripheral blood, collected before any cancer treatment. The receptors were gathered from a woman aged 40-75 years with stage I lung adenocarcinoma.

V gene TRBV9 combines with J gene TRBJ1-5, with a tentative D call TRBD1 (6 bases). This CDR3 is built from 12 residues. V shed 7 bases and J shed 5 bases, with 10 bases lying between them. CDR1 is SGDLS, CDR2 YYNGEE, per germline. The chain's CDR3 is CASGKGDQPQHF. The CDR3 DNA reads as TGTGCCAGCGGGAAGGGGGATCAGCCCCAGCATTTT.

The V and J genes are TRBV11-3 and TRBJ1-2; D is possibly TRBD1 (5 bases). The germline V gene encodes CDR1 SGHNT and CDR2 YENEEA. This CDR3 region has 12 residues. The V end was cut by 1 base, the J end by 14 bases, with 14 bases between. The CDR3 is CASSLVAGVGTF. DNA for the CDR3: TGTGCCAGCAGCTTAGTTGCGGGGGTCGGTACCTTC. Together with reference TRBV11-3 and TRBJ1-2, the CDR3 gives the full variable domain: EAGVVQSPRYKIIEKKQPVAFWCNPISGHNTLYWYLQNLGQGPELLIRYENEEAVDDSQLPKDRFSAERLKGVDSTLKIQPAELGDSAVYLCASSLVAGVGTFGSGTRLTVV.

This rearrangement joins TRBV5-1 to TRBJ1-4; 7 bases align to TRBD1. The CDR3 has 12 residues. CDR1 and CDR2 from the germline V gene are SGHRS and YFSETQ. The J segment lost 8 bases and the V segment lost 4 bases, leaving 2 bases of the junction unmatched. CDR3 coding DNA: TGCGCCAGCAGCATGGACAGGGAAAAACTGTTTTTT. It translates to CASSMDREKLFF.

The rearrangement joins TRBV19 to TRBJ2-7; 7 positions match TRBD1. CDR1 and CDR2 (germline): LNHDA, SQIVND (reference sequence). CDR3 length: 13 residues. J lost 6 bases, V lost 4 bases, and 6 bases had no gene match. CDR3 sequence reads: CASSKGTGVEQYF. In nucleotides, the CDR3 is TGTGCCAGTAGTAAAGGTACAGGGGTCGAGCAGTACTTC.

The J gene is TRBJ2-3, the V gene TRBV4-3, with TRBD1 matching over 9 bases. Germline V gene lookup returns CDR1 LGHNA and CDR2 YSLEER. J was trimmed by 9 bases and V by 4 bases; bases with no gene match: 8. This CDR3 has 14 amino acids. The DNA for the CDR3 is TGCGCCAGCAGCCCAATGGACAGGGGAGGGACGCAGTATTTT. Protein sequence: CASSPMDRGGTQYF.

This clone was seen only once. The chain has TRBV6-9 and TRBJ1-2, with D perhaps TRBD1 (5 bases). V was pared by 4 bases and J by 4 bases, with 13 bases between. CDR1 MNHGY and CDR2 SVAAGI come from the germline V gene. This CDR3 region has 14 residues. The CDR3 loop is CASSSQGLPYGYTF. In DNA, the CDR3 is TGTGCCAGCAGTTCCCAGGGTCTCCCCTATGGCTACACCTTC.

DNA for the CDR3: TGTGCCAGCAGCTTAGAACTGACAGGGCATGGCTACACCTTC. Its translation: CASSLELTGHGYTF. The chain joins TRBV11-2 to TRBJ1-2; 7 bases fit TRBD1. Unmatched junction bases numbered 4, after V lost 0 bases and J lost 6 bases. Germline V gene sequence: CDR1 SGHAT, CDR2 FQNNGV. The CDR3 is 14 residues long.

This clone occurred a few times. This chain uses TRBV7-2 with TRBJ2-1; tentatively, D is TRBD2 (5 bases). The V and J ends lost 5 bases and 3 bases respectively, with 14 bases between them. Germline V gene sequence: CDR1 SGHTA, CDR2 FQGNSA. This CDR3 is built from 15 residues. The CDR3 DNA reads TGTGCCAGCAGCAAGTTTAACCGGGACTACAATGAGCAGTTCTTC. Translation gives CASSKFNRDYNEQFF. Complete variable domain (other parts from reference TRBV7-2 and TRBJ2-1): GAGVSQSPSNKVTEKGKDVELRCDPISGHTALYWYRQSLGQGLEFLIYFQGNSAPDKSGLPSDRFSAERTGGSVSTLTIQRTQQEDSAVYLCASSKFNRDYNEQFFGPGTRLTVL.

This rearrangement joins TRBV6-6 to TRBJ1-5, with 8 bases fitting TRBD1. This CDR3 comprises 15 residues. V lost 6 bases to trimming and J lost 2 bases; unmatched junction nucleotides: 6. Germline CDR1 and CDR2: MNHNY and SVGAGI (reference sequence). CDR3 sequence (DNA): TGTGCCAGCAGCTTACCGGGACAGGGCAATCAGCCCCAGCATTTT. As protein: CASSLPGQGNQPQHF.

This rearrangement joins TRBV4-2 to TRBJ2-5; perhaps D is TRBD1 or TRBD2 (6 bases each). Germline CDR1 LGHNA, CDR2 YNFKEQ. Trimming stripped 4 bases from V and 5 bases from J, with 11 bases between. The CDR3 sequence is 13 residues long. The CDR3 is CASSRGGGETQYF. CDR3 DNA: TGTGCCAGCAGCCGAGGGGGAGGCGAGACCCAGTACTTC.

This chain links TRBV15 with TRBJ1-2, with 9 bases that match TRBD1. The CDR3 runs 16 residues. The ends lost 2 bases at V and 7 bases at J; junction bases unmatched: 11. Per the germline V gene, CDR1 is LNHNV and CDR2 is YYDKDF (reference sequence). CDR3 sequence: CATSRLEGQGRGGYTF. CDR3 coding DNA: TGTGCCACCAGCAGACTGGAAGGACAGGGGAGGGGTGGCTACACCTTC.

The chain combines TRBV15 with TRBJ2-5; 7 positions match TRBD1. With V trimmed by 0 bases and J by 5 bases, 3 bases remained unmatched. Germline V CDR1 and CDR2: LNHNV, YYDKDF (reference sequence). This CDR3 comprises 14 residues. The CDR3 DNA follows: TGTGCCACCAGCAGAGAAGGGGGCCGGGAGACCCAGTACTTC. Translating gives CATSREGGRETQYF. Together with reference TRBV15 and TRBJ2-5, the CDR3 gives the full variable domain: DAMVIQNPRYQVTQFGKPVTLSCSQTLNHNVMYWYQQKSSQAPKLLFHYYDKDFNNEADTPDNFQSRRPNTSFCFLDIRSPGLGDTAMYLCATSREGGRETQYFGPGTRLLVL.

The CDR3 here is CASSRSGTGENTEAFF. The CDR3 DNA is TGTGCCAGCAGCCGATCCGGGACAGGAGAGAACACTGAAGCTTTCTTT. V usage is TRBV4-2 and J usage is TRBJ1-1, with 8 bases fitting TRBD1. V lost 4 bases, J lost 1 base, and 8 bases stayed unmatched. Germline lookup yields CDR1 LGHNA and CDR2 YNFKEQ. The CDR3 contains 16 residues.

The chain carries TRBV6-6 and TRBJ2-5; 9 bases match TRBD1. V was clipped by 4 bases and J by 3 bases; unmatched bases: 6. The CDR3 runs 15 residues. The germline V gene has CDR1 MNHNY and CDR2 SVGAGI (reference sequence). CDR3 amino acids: CASSSDRGNKETQYF. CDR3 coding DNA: TGTGCCAGCAGTTCCGACAGGGGGAACAAAGAGACCCAGTACTTC.

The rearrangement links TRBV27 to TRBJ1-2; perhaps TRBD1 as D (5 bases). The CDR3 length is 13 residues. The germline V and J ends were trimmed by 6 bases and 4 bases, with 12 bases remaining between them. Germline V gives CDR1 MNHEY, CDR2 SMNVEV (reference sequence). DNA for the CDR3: TGTGCCAGCAGCCCCAGGGTTGGCTATGGCTACACCTTC. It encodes CASSPRVGYGYTF.

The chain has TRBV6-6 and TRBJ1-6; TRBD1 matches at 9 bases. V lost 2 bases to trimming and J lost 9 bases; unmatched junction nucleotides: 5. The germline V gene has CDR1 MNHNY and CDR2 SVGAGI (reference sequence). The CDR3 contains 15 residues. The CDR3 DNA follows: TGTGCCAGCAGTTACAGGGGACAGGGAGGTTCACCCCTCCACTTT. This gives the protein CASSYRGQGGSPLHF.

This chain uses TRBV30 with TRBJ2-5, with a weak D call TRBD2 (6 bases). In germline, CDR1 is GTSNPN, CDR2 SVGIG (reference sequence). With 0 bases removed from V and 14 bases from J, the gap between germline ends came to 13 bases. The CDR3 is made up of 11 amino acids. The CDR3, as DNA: TGTGCCTGGAGTGTAGGGACTTTTCGCTACTTC. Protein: CAWSVGTFRYF.

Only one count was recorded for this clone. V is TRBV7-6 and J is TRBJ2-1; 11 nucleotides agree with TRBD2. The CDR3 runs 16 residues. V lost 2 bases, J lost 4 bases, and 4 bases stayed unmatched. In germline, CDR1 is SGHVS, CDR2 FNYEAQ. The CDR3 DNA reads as TGTGCCAGCAGCTTAACGACTAGCGGGGCGTACAATGAGCAGTTCTTC. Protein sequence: CASSLTTSGAYNEQFF.

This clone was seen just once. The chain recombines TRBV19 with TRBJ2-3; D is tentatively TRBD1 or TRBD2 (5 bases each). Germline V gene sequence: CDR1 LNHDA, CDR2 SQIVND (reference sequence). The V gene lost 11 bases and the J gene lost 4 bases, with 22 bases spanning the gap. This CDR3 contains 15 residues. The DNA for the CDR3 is TGTGCCGCGTCTCCCCGGGGACCCGGAGCAGATACGCAGTATTTT. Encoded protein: CAASPRGPGADTQYF.

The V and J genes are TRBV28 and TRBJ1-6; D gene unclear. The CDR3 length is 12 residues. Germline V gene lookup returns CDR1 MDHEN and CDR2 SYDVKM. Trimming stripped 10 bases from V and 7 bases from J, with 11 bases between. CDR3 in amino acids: CATQAPNSPLHF. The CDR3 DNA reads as TGTGCCACGCAGGCCCCCAATTCACCCCTCCACTTT. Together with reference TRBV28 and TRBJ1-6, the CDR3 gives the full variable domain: DVKVTQSSRYLVKRTGEKVFLECVQDMDHENMFWYRQDPGLGLRLIYFSYDVKMKEKGDIPEGYSVSREKKERFSLILESASTNQTSMYLCATQAPNSPLHFGNGTRLTVT.

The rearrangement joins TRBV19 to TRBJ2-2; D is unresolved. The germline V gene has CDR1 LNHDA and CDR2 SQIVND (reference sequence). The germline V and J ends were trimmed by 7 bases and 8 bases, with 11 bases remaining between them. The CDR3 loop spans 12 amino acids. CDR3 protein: CASTPSWGELFF. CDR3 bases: TGTGCCAGTACCCCCTCGTGGGGGGAGCTGTTTTTT.

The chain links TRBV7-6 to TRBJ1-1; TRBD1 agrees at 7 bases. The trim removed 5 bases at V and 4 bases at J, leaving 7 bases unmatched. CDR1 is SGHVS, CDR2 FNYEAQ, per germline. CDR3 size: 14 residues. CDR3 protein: CASSPTTGVTEAFF. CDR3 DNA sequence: TGTGCCAGCAGCCCTACAACAGGGGTCACTGAAGCTTTCTTT.

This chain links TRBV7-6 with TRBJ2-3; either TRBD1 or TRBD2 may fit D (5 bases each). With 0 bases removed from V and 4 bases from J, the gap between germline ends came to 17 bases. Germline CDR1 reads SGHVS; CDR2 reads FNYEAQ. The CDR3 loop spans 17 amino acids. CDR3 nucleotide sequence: TGTGCCAGCAGCTTAGCGGCAGGGCGGGTGGCGGCAGATACGCAGTATTTT. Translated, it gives CASSLAAGRVAADTQYF. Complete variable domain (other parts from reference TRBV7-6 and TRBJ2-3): GAGVSQSPRYKVTKRGQDVALRCDPISGHVSLYWYRQALGQGPEFLTYFNYEAQQDKSGLPNDRFSAERPEGSISTLTIQRTEQRDSAMYRCASSLAAGRVAADTQYFGPGTRLTVL.

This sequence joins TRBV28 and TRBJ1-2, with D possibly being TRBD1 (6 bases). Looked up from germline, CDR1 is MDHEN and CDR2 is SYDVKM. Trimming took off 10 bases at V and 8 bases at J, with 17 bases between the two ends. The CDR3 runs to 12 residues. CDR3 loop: CATSLTGYGYTF. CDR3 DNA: TGTGCCACCTCCCTAACAGGGTACGGCTACACCTTC.

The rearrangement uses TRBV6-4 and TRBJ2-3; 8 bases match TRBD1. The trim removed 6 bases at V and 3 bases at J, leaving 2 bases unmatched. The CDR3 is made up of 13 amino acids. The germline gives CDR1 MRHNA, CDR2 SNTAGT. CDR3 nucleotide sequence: TGTGCCAGCAGCCAGGGGGCAACAGATACGCAGTATTTT. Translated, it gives CASSQGATDTQYF.